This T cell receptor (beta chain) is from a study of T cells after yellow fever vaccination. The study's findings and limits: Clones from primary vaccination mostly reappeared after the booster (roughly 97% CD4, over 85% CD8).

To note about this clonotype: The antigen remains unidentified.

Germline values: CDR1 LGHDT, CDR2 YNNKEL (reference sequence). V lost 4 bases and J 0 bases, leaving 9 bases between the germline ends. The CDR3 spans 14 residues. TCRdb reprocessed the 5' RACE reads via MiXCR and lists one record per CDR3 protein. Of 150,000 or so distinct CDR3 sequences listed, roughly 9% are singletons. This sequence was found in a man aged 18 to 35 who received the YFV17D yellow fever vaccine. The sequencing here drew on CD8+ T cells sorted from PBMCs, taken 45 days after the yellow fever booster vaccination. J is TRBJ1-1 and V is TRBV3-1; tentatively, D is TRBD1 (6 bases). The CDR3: CASSPGQLNTEAFF. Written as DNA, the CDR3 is TGTGCCAGCAGCCCAGGACAGTTGAACACTGAAGCTTTCTTT. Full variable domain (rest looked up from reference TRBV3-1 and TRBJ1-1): DTAVSQTPKYLVTQMGNDKSIKCEQNLGHDTMYWYKQDSKKFLKIMFSYNNKELIINETVPNRFSPKSPDKAHLNLHINSLELGDSAVYFCASSPGQLNTEAFFGQGTRLTVV.